This T cell receptor (beta chain) was obtained from a study of post-analysis software for immune sequencing data. Study results and limitations: With TRBV5-6, TRBV5-1 and TRBV20-1 included, about five TRBV segments were more frequent in patients than in controls.

Unique molecular identifiers tagged the TCR beta cDNA libraries. T cells numbering roughly 1 to 10 million yielded cDNA molecules that totaled about 500,000. From the PCR reads, TCRdb called clonotypes with MiXCR, one entry per CDR3 protein. Of 430,000 or so distinct CDR3 sequences listed, 39% are singletons. With regard to this clonotype: The antigen remains undetermined.

Trimming left V 7 bases short and J 1 base short, with 14 bases between. Germline loops: CDR1 MNHEY, CDR2 SMNVEV (reference sequence). The CDR3 has 14 amino acids. The clonotype was recovered from a girl aged 2 to 10 with multiple sclerosis. What was sequenced was blood. This rearrangement joins TRBV27 to TRBJ2-7, with TRBD1 as a possible D gene (6 bases). Written as DNA, the CDR3 is TGTGCCAGCAACGCGAACAGGGAATCCTACGAGCAGTACTTC. Its protein product is CASNANRESYEQYF.